The 19 T cell receptor beta chains listed next were all sequenced from one sample in a study of PD-L1 blockade in urothelial cancer. Generated by immunoSEQ multiplex PCR, the TCRdb table keeps only in-frame clones and is missing some. The sample lists around 120,000 clones; over 75% were seen once. The sequences come from PBMCs, collected around atezolizumab (anti-PD-L1) treatment. The source of these receptors is a middle-aged man with urothelial cancer.

The V gene is TRBV6-6, the J gene TRBJ1-1; the match to TRBD1 covers 10 bases. Germline trimming cut 10 bases from V and 5 bases from J; bases unmatched to any gene: 7. CDR1 and CDR2 from the germline V gene are MNHNY and SVGAGI (reference sequence). The CDR3 is 13 residues long. The CDR3 coding sequence is TGTGCCACCCGGGACAGGGGACAAACTGAAGCTTTCTTT. Translating it yields CATRDRGQTEAFF.

V is TRBV5-1 and J is TRBJ2-1; 9 bases are shared with TRBD1. The CDR3 is made up of 17 amino acids. Trimming took 1 base from V and 0 from J; bases not matched to a gene: 5. Germline V CDR1 and CDR2: SGHRS, YFSETQ. CDR3 loop: CASSLSGTGSSYNEQFF. The CDR3 bases are TGCGCCAGCAGCTTGTCGGGGACAGGGAGCTCCTACAATGAGCAGTTCTTC.

V is TRBV12-5 and J is TRBJ2-1; TRBD1 might be the D (6 bases). CDR1 is LGHNT and CDR2 is FRNRAP in the germline V gene. Trimming pared 1 base from V and 6 bases from J, leaving 13 bases between. The CDR3 is made up of 15 amino acids. The CDR3 protein is CASGLGPGQGNEQFF. CDR3 in DNA: TGTGCTAGTGGTTTGGGCCCGGGACAAGGCAATGAGCAGTTCTTC. Full variable domain (rest looked up from reference TRBV12-5 and TRBJ2-1): DARVTQTPRHKVTEMGQEVTMRCQPILGHNTVFWYRQTMMQGLELLAYFRNRAPLDDSGMPKDRFSAEMPDATLATLKIQPSEPRDSAVYFCASGLGPGQGNEQFFGPGTRLTVL.

Regarding this clone: One end of the junction is discordant with germline, which a read error may explain. The J gene is TRBJ2-5, the V gene TRBV7-7; 7 positions agree with TRBD2. Germline CDR1 SSHAT, CDR2 FNYEAQ (reference sequence). The CDR3 is 15 residues long. CDR3 region: CASSLSAGDVGTQYF. In DNA, the CDR3 is TGTGCTAGCAGCTTAAGCGCGGGAGACGTTGGGACCCAGTACTTC.

V and J are TRBV18 and TRBJ1-5, with 7 bases lining up with TRBD1. The CDR3 is made up of 14 amino acids. V lost 3 bases to trimming and J lost 4 bases; unmatched junction nucleotides: 3. Germline CDR1 KGHSH, CDR2 LQKENI. The CDR3 region is CASSPQTGNQPQHF. The CDR3 DNA reads TGTGCCAGCTCACCGCAGACAGGGAATCAGCCCCAGCATTTT.

The chain has TRBV5-4 and TRBJ2-7; 7 positions agree with TRBD2. Germline-derived CDR1 and CDR2 are SGHNT and YYREEE (reference sequence). The CDR3 is 15 amino acids. With 4 bases clipped from V and 1 base from J, the junction kept 8 bases outside the gene matches. The CDR3 protein is CASSPTLAESYEQYF. The CDR3 DNA reads as TGTGCCAGCAGCCCCACTCTAGCGGAGTCCTACGAGCAGTACTTC. Combining the CDR3 with reference TRBV5-4 and TRBJ2-7 gives the whole variable domain ETGVTQSPTHLIKTRGQQVTLRCSSQSGHNTVSWYQQALGQGPQFIFQYYREEENGRGNFPPRFSGLQFPNYSSELNVNALELDDSALYLCASSPTLAESYEQYFGPGTRLTVT.

V usage is TRBV5-1 and J usage is TRBJ1-4; TRBD1 is a possible D gene (5 bases). The CDR3 sequence is 14 residues long. Germline CDR1 is SGHRS and CDR2 is YFSETQ. V was clipped by 4 bases and J by 4 bases, with 11 bases between them. The CDR3 DNA is TGCGCCAGCAGCCCCAGCGGGGGTAATGAAAAACTGTTTTTT. Protein: CASSPSGGNEKLFF.

The rearrangement joins TRBV7-8 to TRBJ2-1; 7 bases agree with TRBD2. The germline V gene has CDR1 SGHVS and CDR2 FQNEAQ. J was trimmed by 3 bases and V by 5 bases; bases with no gene match: 7. This CDR3 spans 15 amino acids. CDR3 in DNA: TGTGCCAGCAGCCCGGGACTACAAATCTACAATGAGCAGTTCTTC. Residues: CASSPGLQIYNEQFF.

This clone has at least ten counts. The chain joins TRBV5-1 to TRBJ2-7, with 7 positions matching TRBD1. There are 13 residues in the CDR3. Germline values: CDR1 SGHRS, CDR2 YFSETQ. The V and J ends lost 4 bases and 3 bases, in that order; junction bases with no gene match: 4. The chain's CDR3 is CASSTTGNYEQYF. As DNA, the CDR3 is TGCGCCAGCAGCACGACAGGGAACTACGAGCAGTACTTC.

The chain has TRBV7-6 and TRBJ1-3; D is ambiguous. Germline V CDR1 and CDR2: SGHVS, FNYEAQ. Trimming shortened V by 2 bases and J by 0 bases, and 8 bases separated the two germline ends. The CDR3 runs 15 residues. The chain's CDR3 is CASSLSSFSGNTIYF. CDR3 in DNA: TGTGCCAGCAGCTTATCGTCTTTCTCTGGAAACACCATATATTTT. The full variable domain, with the rest looked up from reference TRBV7-6 and TRBJ1-3, is GAGVSQSPRYKVTKRGQDVALRCDPISGHVSLYWYRQALGQGPEFLTYFNYEAQQDKSGLPNDRFSAERPEGSISTLTIQRTEQRDSAMYRCASSLSSFSGNTIYFGEGSWLTVV.

The rearrangement joins TRBV6-1 to TRBJ2-3; 9 bases line up with TRBD2. V lost 7 bases, J lost 8 bases, and 7 bases stayed unmatched. The CDR3 loop spans 13 amino acids. Germline-derived CDR1 and CDR2 are MNHNS and SASEGT. CDR3 sequence (DNA): TGTGCCAGCAAGGCGGGGGGGAAGGTTACGCAGTATTTT. This codes for CASKAGGKVTQYF.

The chain links TRBV28 to TRBJ2-7; TRBD2 is a possible D gene (6 bases). CDR1 and CDR2 from the germline V gene are MDHEN and SYDVKM. V was clipped by 6 bases and J by 1 base, with 16 bases between them. The CDR3 consists of 15 residues. The CDR3 loop reads CASSAPLAKSYEQYF. DNA for the CDR3: TGTGCCAGCAGCGCGCCGCTAGCGAAATCCTACGAGCAGTACTTC.

This clone occurred once. V is TRBV4-1 and J is TRBJ1-5, with 8 bases fitting TRBD1. Germline CDR1 and CDR2: MGHRA and YSYEKL. V gave up 4 bases and J gave up 6 bases; unmatched junction bases: 8. The CDR3 contains 15 residues. CDR3 sequence reads: CASSREDRVGQPQHF. The DNA for the CDR3 is TGCGCCAGCAGCCGAGAGGACAGGGTGGGTCAGCCCCAGCATTTT.

This clone appeared a few times. The chain recombines TRBV2 with TRBJ1-6, with D unclear. Per the germline V gene, CDR1 is SNHLY and CDR2 is FYNNEI. The CDR3 covers 13 residues. Trimming cost V 4 bases and J 6 bases, with 7 bases left between them. The CDR3 spells CASSGQPNSPLHF. Written as DNA, the CDR3 is TGTGCCAGCAGTGGACAACCTAATTCACCCCTCCACTTT.

CDR3 sequence (DNA): TGTGCCAGCAGCCATGACACTCCCTCCGAGCAGTACTTC. This translates into CASSHDTPSEQYF. The genes are TRBV14 and TRBJ2-7; D call uncertain. V was cut by 3 bases and J by 6 bases, with 12 bases left in between. Germline assignment: CDR1 SGHDN and CDR2 FVKESK. The CDR3 is made up of 13 amino acids.

V gene TRBV6-6 combines with J gene TRBJ1-3, with D tentatively TRBD1 (6 bases). Germline loops: CDR1 MNHNY, CDR2 SVGAGI (reference sequence). This CDR3 spans 16 amino acids. V lost 4 bases and J lost 0, with 13 bases in between. The CDR3 nucleotides are TGTGCCAGCAGTTTGTTGGGACAAAGCTCTGGAAACACCATATATTTT. This encodes CASSLLGQSSGNTIYF.

J is TRBJ2-2 and V is TRBV9; 8 positions agree with TRBD1. The V segment lost 6 bases and the J segment 0 bases; nucleotides outside the gene matches: 7. The CDR3 loop spans 16 amino acids. Per germline, CDR1 SGDLS and CDR2 YYNGEE. The CDR3 DNA sequence: TGTGCCAGCAACTTCAGGGGGCTCGCGAACACCGGGGAGCTGTTTTTT. Translating it yields CASNFRGLANTGELFF. Full variable domain (remainder filled in from reference TRBV9 and TRBJ2-2): DSGVTQTPKHLITATGQRVTLRCSPRSGDLSVYWYQQSLDQGLQFLIQYYNGEERAKGNILERFSAQQFPDLHSELNLSSLELGDSALYFCASNFRGLANTGELFFGEGSRLTVL.

The chain combines TRBV7-3 with TRBJ2-2; 9 positions match TRBD2. In germline, CDR1 is SGHTA, CDR2 FQGTGA. CDR3 length: 17 residues. The V and J ends lost 5 bases and 5 bases, in that order; junction bases with no gene match: 12. CDR3 coding DNA: TGTGCCAGCAGCCCGCTGGAGGCGGGAGGGCGGACCGGGGAGCTGTTTTTT. Amino acid sequence: CASSPLEAGGRTGELFF. Looking up the rest from reference TRBV7-3 and TRBJ2-2 gives the full variable domain: GAGVSQTPSNKVTEKGKYVELRCDPISGHTALYWYRQSLGQGPEFLIYFQGTGAADDSGLPNDRFFAVRPEGSVSTLKIQRTERGDSAVYLCASSPLEAGGRTGELFFGEGSRLTVL.

The chain joins TRBV2 to TRBJ1-5, with D unclear. Per the germline V gene, CDR1 is SNHLY and CDR2 is FYNNEI. The CDR3 has 14 residues. V was cut by 5 bases and J by 3 bases, with 11 bases left in between. In DNA form, the CDR3 reads TGTGCCAGCAGTTTCAGACGGGACAATCAGCCCCAGCATTTT. Translating it yields CASSFRRDNQPQHF.